This record covers a single TCR beta chain. The antigen it binds to is not known. The sample holds no much larger clone one base away, and base qualities are not on file. The Qiagen DNeasy kit was used to extract genomic DNA both from unsorted PBMCs and from the negatively selected CD4+ and CD8+ fractions. TCR beta CDR3 regions were subjected to amplification by immunoSEQ multiplex PCR with primers that anneal to V and J segments. Amplification bias was minimized using a synthetic immune receptor repertoire, and residual bias was removed computationally after sequencing. Per the original workflow: Repertoire diversity was quantified as the Shannon entropy index using custom Python scripts. Unsorted, CD4+ and CD8+ repertoires were analyzed separately, except in combined analyses where CD4+ and CD8+ sequences were merged in silico. Clonal expansion was defined as at least a 2-fold frequency increase after treatment relative to C1D1, with a pseudocount of 0.5 for undetected baseline clones. Singleton clones were defined as clones with 0 or 1 copy at C1D1, and non-singleton clones were defined as clones with 2 or more copies. Clones expanded in unsorted samples were labelled as CD4+, CD8+ or unknown by matching protein sequences in sorted samples from the same patient. Diversity changes from C1D1 to C4D1 were tested in paired samples using Wilcoxon tests. TCRdb retrieved this table from immuneACCESS and kept in-frame rearrangements only. Not all clones are present; in checked studies, unresolved V genes account for under half, and no reason is known for the remainder. The V and J calls and clone size were taken over from that table, and D and trimming were inferred from the DNA. The sample data list about 20,000 clones, and over 75% of these were observed just once. The ten largest make up about 24% of the sample.

The label giving this sample's time point can be read as: cycle 1 day 1 (C1D1), immediately before nivolumab initiation. Relapse after autologous stem cell transplantation had occurred in all trial patients, and cohorts A, B and C were distinguished by prior brentuximab vedotin exposure. The trial cohort included 55 to 65 patients with relapsed/refractory classical Hodgkin lymphoma, and each patient had a best overall response of complete response, partial response or progressive disease. Single-agent nivolumab was administered to trial patients in the multi-cohort phase II CheckMate 205 trial. An independent review committee assessed best overall response by applying the 2007 International Working Group response criteria. Trial PBMCs were obtained immediately prior to nivolumab initiation (C1D1) and on therapy at cycle 2 day 1 and cycle 4 day 1. Peripheral blood was collected in 8 mL Vacutainer Cell Preparation Tubes, from which PBMCs were isolated by centrifugation and then cryopreserved.

This entry belongs to a study of PD-1 blockade in classical Hodgkin lymphoma (dated by TCRdb to 2018 to 2021). About the full investigation: Nivolumab dosing was 3 mg/kg intravenously every 2 weeks, continuing until either disease progression or unacceptable toxicity. To define a peripheral blood immune signature of response to PD-1 blockade in classical Hodgkin lymphoma, the study combined TCR beta sequencing with CyTOF. The research as a whole found: A significant rise by C4D1 was seen in CD4+ but not CD8+ TCR diversity (p=0.0027 vs p=0.16), with the rise being most apparent in complete responders (p=0.02). Patients starting nivolumab less than 1 year after ASCT had lower diversity and were excluded from later analyses to avoid confounding by immune reconstitution. Trial patients with a complete response had baseline diversity similar to that of newly diagnosed patients, while partial responders and progressors had significantly lower diversity. Baseline TCR diversity was reported to be lower in newly diagnosed patients than in healthy donors, and even lower in relapsed/refractory patients. Only a single clinical trial cohort was studied, and what caused the repertoire differences, possibly disease activity or prior therapy, remained undefined.

The CDR3, cysteine through phenylalanine, is 18 amino acids long. CDR3 DNA only is kept here, 54 bases in frame from base 1. The chain joins TRBV21-1 to TRBJ1-6; the table's TRBD1 call for D was not verified on the DNA. TRBV21-1 is a pseudogene. The clonotype was recovered from a human donor with classical Hodgkin lymphoma. The source was peripheral blood mononuclear cells (PBMCs), collected at baseline. CDR3 protein: CASRYTLGQGAGNSPLHF. The nucleotides are TGTGCCAGCAGGTACACTTTGGGACAGGGGGCCGGTAATTCACCCCTCCACTTT.